These 14 T cell receptor beta chains were all obtained from the same sample, sequenced in a study of CD8 T cells in Susac syndrome. cDNA came from roughly 0.53 to 1 ug RNA primed by random hexamers. Each CDR3 protein is one row after TCRdb ran MiXCR on the immunoSEQ multiplex PCR reads. The data show approximately 160,000 distinct CDR3 sequences, roughly 95% seen once. Sequenced material: CD4+ T cells from PBMCs. The source of these receptors is a human donor with Susac syndrome.

J is TRBJ1-4 and V is TRBV2, with TRBD1 identical over 7 bases. V dropped 8 bases and J dropped 8; count of bases not matched to a gene: 5. There are 12 residues in the CDR3. Germline lookup yields CDR1 SNHLY and CDR2 FYNNEI. The CDR3 DNA is TGTGCCAGCTCCGGGGACAGAGAAAAACTGTTTTTT. Encoded protein: CASSGDREKLFF.

V gene TRBV30 combines with J gene TRBJ2-7; D is undetermined. Per the germline V gene, CDR1 is GTSNPN and CDR2 is SVGIG (reference sequence). CDR3 size: 12 residues. The CDR3 spells CAAGETSYEQYF. The CDR3 DNA reads as TGTGCGGCTGGCGAGACGTCCTACGAGCAGTACTTC.

This sequence joins TRBV6-6 and TRBJ2-5; D not resolved. The CDR3 is 14 amino acids. Germline values: CDR1 MNHNY, CDR2 SVGAGI (reference sequence). Trimming shortened V by 1 base and J by 5 bases, and 11 bases separated the two germline ends. Here the CDR3 DNA reads TGTGCCAGCAGTTACTTGGGAAGGGTGGAGACCCAGTACTTC. Translation: CASSYLGRVETQYF.

A note on this clonotype: The DNA is left out, because the CDR3 cannot be placed on it with certainty; the CDR3 is given as TCRdb lists it. CDR3 residues: CAYWCRGNGEQYV. The rearrangement uses TRBV10-3 and TRBJ2-7; TRBD1 is taken as the D call from the table, unchecked against the DNA. The CDR3 is 13 amino acids long, termini counted. Germline lookup yields CDR1 ENHRY and CDR2 SYGVKD.

The rearrangement uses TRBV25-1 and TRBJ2-5; D is ambiguous. Germline V gene sequence: CDR1 MGHDK, CDR2 SYGVNS. CDR3 length: 12 residues. Trimming left V 7 bases short and J 1 base short, with 7 bases between. Here the CDR3 DNA reads TGTGCCAGCAAAGGATTCCAAGAGACCCAGTACTTC. Its protein product is CASKGFQETQYF.

J is TRBJ1-2 and V is TRBV2; TRBD1 is a possible D gene (5 bases). With 3 bases removed from V and 5 bases from J, the gap between germline ends came to 13 bases. The CDR3 is made up of 14 amino acids. Germline V gene lookup returns CDR1 SNHLY and CDR2 FYNNEI. CDR3 residues: CASSEEGTSYGYTF. The CDR3, as DNA: TGTGCCAGCAGTGAGGAAGGGACTTCATATGGCTACACCTTC.

Here the CDR3 reads CASSYGQDTGELFF. The CDR3 DNA follows: TGTGCCAGCAGTTACGGTCAAGACACCGGGGAGCTGTTTTTT. The chain uses TRBV6-5 and TRBJ2-2; D gene uncertain. The CDR3 is made up of 14 amino acids. Deletions cut 2 bases from V and 3 bases from J, with 7 bases between. Per germline, CDR1 MNHEY and CDR2 SVGAGI.

The chain joins TRBV30 to TRBJ2-7; D is ambiguous. The V gene lost 0 bases and the J gene lost 6 bases, with 12 bases spanning the gap. The germline gives CDR1 GTSNPN, CDR2 SVGIG (reference sequence). The CDR3 has 13 residues. CDR3 sequence (DNA): TGTGCCTGGAGTGTATCGCGGCAAGGCGAGCAGTACTTC. Its protein product is CAWSVSRQGEQYF. Looking up the rest from reference TRBV30 and TRBJ2-7 gives the full variable domain: SQTIHQWPATLVQPVGSPLSLECTVEGTSNPNLYWYRQAAGRGLQLLFYSVGIGQISSEVPQNLSASRPQDRQFILSSKKLLLSDSGFYLCAWSVSRQGEQYFGPGTRLTVT.

The V gene is TRBV4-1, the J gene TRBJ2-5; tentative D call: TRBD2 (5 bases). The CDR3 loop spans 15 amino acids. CDR1 MGHRA and CDR2 YSYEKL come from the germline V gene. The V end lost 2 bases, the J end lost 1 base, and 11 bases lay between the germline ends. CDR3 sequence reads: CASSQIQRSQETQYF. CDR3 DNA: TGCGCCAGCAGCCAAATCCAGCGGAGCCAAGAGACCCAGTACTTC.

The chain joins TRBV9 to TRBJ1-5; no definite D call. The CDR3 loop spans 15 amino acids. Germline CDR1 reads SGDLS; CDR2 reads YYNGEE. V was clipped by 0 bases and J by 0 bases, with 7 bases between them. The DNA of the CDR3 is TGTGCCAGCAGCGTAGATCCCAATAGCAATCAGCCCCAGCATTTT. Protein: CASSVDPNSNQPQHF.

This rearrangement joins TRBV5-4 to TRBJ2-1, with 11 bases lining up with TRBD2. There are 15 residues in the CDR3. Losses at the gene ends were 4 bases for V and 6 bases for J; bases not matched to a gene: 6. Germline assignment: CDR1 SGHNT and CDR2 YYREEE (reference sequence). The CDR3 sequence is CASSIAGGGGNEQFF. Here the CDR3 DNA reads TGTGCCAGCAGCATAGCGGGAGGGGGGGGCAATGAGCAGTTCTTC.

The chain links TRBV5-8 to TRBJ2-5, with a tentative D call TRBD2 (5 bases). The V end lost 4 bases, the J end lost 3 bases, and 16 bases lay between the germline ends. Germline loops: CDR1 SGHTS, CDR2 YDEGEE. The CDR3 extends over 15 amino acids. This CDR3 reads CASSARGFGKETQYF. Here the CDR3 DNA reads TGTGCCAGCAGCGCCCGAGGGTTCGGAAAAGAGACCCAGTACTTC.

Comments on this clonotype: A junction end diverges from the germline sequence, so it may reflect a read error. The rearrangement uses TRBV7-2 and TRBJ1-2; 8 nucleotides align to TRBD1. The CDR3 spans 12 residues. Germline assignment: CDR1 SGHTA and CDR2 FQGNSA. The CDR3 here is CASSPRTGSWTF. The CDR3 DNA reads TGTGCCAGCAGCCCTAGGACAGGGAGTTGGACTTTC.

The genes are TRBV14 and TRBJ2-5; D is ambiguous. Trimming stripped 1 base from V and 7 bases from J, with 19 bases between. Germline CDR1 is SGHDN and CDR2 is FVKESK. The length of the CDR3 is 16 residues. The CDR3 reads CASSQVGIELGRTQYF. Here the CDR3 DNA reads TGTGCCAGCAGCCAAGTTGGGATTGAGCTCGGACGGACCCAGTACTTC.